This TCR beta chain derives from a study of cytomegalovirus exposure and HLA in healthy donors. Study-level findings and limits: Association with HLA alleles at 0.05 false discovery rate was found for 17,000 or so TCR beta sequences in a later analysis. Data from an earlier analysis indicated that most TCR beta V segments were productive either about 90% or about 30% of the time.

Donors likely had unrecorded immune exposures despite being nominally healthy when sampled. Use of 60 Vbeta and 13 Jbeta primers characterized the PCR. Per the authors' pipeline: A follow-up analysis tallied some 80 million unique TCR beta chains, about 10 million shared. TCRdb keeps only in-frame clones here, not all; method: immunoSEQ multiplex PCR. That table is the source of V, J and clone size, and D and trimming were worked out from the DNA. The data contain around 150,000 clones, roughly 85% of them singletons. As regards this clone: Its cognate antigen is unknown.

Germline V gene data show CDR1 as SGDLS and CDR2 as YYNGEE. This CDR3 spans 14 amino acids. V lost 0 bases, J lost 5 bases, and 3 bases stayed unmatched. The specimen sequenced was PBMCs. This chain connects TRBV9 to TRBJ2-3; TRBD1 matches at 7 bases. The source of this sequence is a man between 18 and 29 years old in good health and CMV-seropositive. CDR3 coding DNA: TGTGCCAGCAGCGTAGAAGGGGGCGAAGATACGCAGTATTTT. The encoded protein is CASSVEGGEDTQYF.